These 15 T cell receptor beta chains were sequenced from one sample in a study of human T cells and chemical hapten exposure. Described time point: patch test 3, about 24 weeks after DPC sensitization. This sample's treatment: therapeutic diphenylcyclopropenone sensitization with weekly scalp DPC. TCRdb used MiXCR to reprocess the RACE reads, holding one entry per CDR3 protein. Of 70,000 or so distinct CDR3 sequences listed, 11% are singletons. Specimen: whole blood, collected in connection with sensitization to the hapten diphenylcyclopropenone (DPC). All receptors come from a woman aged 50 to 60 with alopecia areata. Some clones in this sample may be carry-over from other donors' samples.

This clonotype has just one count. The rearrangement uses TRBV12-5 and TRBJ1-2; D is undetermined. CDR3 length equals 13 residues. Between the trimmed V and J ends, which lost 4 bases and 5 bases, there was a span of 11 bases. From germline, CDR1 is LGHNT and CDR2 FRNRAP. The CDR3 sequence: CASGSGTTYGYTF. The CDR3 nucleotides are TGTGCTAGTGGTTCGGGCACTACATATGGCTACACCTTC.

This clonotype appeared many times. The chain has TRBV3-1 and TRBJ2-2; D may match TRBD1 or TRBD2 (5 bases each). The CDR3 contains 17 residues. Germline assignment: CDR1 LGHDT and CDR2 YNNKEL (reference sequence). Trimming stripped 0 bases from V and 7 bases from J, with 18 bases between. The CDR3 loop reads CASSQDYGTPLDGELFF. The CDR3 region has the DNA TGTGCCAGCAGCCAAGATTACGGGACCCCTTTAGACGGGGAGCTGTTTTTT.

This clonotype has just a few counts. The V gene is TRBV11-2, the J gene TRBJ2-3; D remains unclear. Germline values: CDR1 SGHAT, CDR2 FQNNGV. V lost 5 bases to trimming and J lost 2 bases, with 5 bases between them. The CDR3 contains 12 residues. The CDR3 coding sequence is TGTGCCAGCAGCGCTACCACAGATACGCAGTATTTT. This encodes CASSATTDTQYF. Together with reference TRBV11-2 and TRBJ2-3, the CDR3 gives the full variable domain: EAGVAQSPRYKIIEKRQSVAFWCNPISGHATLYWYQQILGQGPKLLIQFQNNGVVDDSQLPKDRFSAERLKGVDSTLKIQPAKLEDSAVYLCASSATTDTQYFGPGTRLTVL.

The V gene is TRBV29-1, the J gene TRBJ1-1; 11 bases match TRBD1. The CDR3 is 14 amino acids. Germline V gene sequence: CDR1 SQVTM, CDR2 ANQGSEA. The V and J ends lost 5 bases and 5 bases, in that order; junction bases with no gene match: 7. The CDR3 region has the DNA TGCAGCGTTTCCCGGACAGGGGGCAGAACTGAAGCTTTCTTT. This gives the protein CSVSRTGGRTEAFF.

This rearrangement joins TRBV28 to TRBJ2-3; 7 positions agree with TRBD1. Germline V gene sequence: CDR1 MDHEN, CDR2 SYDVKM. There are 14 residues in the CDR3. V lost 6 bases, J lost 3 bases, and 6 bases stayed unmatched. The CDR3 region has the DNA TGTGCCAGCAGCATAACAGGGGTAACAGATACGCAGTATTTT. This sequence encodes CASSITGVTDTQYF.

CDR3 in amino acids: CASSPFPNPGSGELFF. The CDR3 DNA sequence: TGCGCCAGCAGCCCATTCCCAAACCCCGGGTCCGGGGAGCTGTTTTTT. The genes are TRBV4-3 and TRBJ2-2, with no clear D. The CDR3 covers 16 residues. Trimming took off 4 bases at V and 6 bases at J, with 18 bases between the two ends. Looked up from germline, CDR1 is LGHNA and CDR2 is YSLEER.

The table lists this clonotype with a few counts. V and J are TRBV12-3 or TRBV12-4 and TRBJ1-4; perhaps TRBD1 as D (6 bases). There are 13 residues in the CDR3. V lost 7 bases and J lost 8, with 14 bases in between. CDR3 nucleotides: TGTGCCAGCAACAACCAGGGGTCCGAAAAACTGTTTTTT. It codes for CASNNQGSEKLFF.

This clonotype was counted only a few times. CDR3 residues: CASSFSPNEQFF. As DNA, the CDR3 is TGTGCCAGCAGTTTTAGTCCCAATGAGCAGTTCTTC. The rearrangement links TRBV12-3 or TRBV12-4 to TRBJ2-1; D gene uncertain. The CDR3 has 12 amino acids. The ends were cut back, 3 bases at V and 6 bases at J, with 6 bases in the middle.

This clonotype was recorded a few times. The CDR3 here is CASSNTGYTEAFF. The CDR3 DNA is TGTGCCAGCAGTAACACAGGATACACTGAAGCTTTCTTT. The gene calls are TRBV6-1 and TRBJ1-1; maybe TRBD1 (5 bases). The length of the CDR3 is 13 residues. Trimming cost V 5 bases and J 3 bases, with 10 bases left between them. In germline, CDR1 is MNHNS, CDR2 SASEGT.

The chain is built from TRBV11-2 and TRBJ2-1; D possibly corresponds to TRBD1 (5 bases). This CDR3 is built from 17 residues. The V gene's germline CDR1 is SGHAT and CDR2 FQNNGV. Trimming stripped 7 bases from V and 6 bases from J, with 25 bases between. The CDR3 DNA sequence: TGTGCCAGCAACCCCTATGAAGGGGCAATAGTACGCAATGAGCAGTTCTTC. Amino acids: CASNPYEGAIVRNEQFF.

V gene TRBV5-1 combines with J gene TRBJ2-7; no clear D gene. CDR1 and CDR2 from the germline V gene are SGHRS and YFSETQ. The CDR3 has 13 amino acids. V lost 6 bases and J 5 bases, leaving 15 bases between the germline ends. The CDR3 DNA sequence: TGCGCCAGCATGAGACAAGGTAGAAACGAGCAGTACTTC. Amino acid sequence: CASMRQGRNEQYF.

V and J are TRBV27 and TRBJ2-5; tentative D call: TRBD1 (6 bases). CDR3 length: 16 residues. Germline assignment: CDR1 MNHEY and CDR2 SMNVEV (reference sequence). V shed 1 base and J shed 3 bases, with 15 bases lying between them. CDR3 nucleotide sequence: TGTGCCAGCAGTTTATTTGGACAGAGACAAAAAGAGACCCAGTACTTC. Encoded protein: CASSLFGQRQKETQYF.

V usage is TRBV2 and J usage is TRBJ2-1; D is unresolved. The CDR3 covers 16 residues. Germline V gene lookup returns CDR1 SNHLY and CDR2 FYNNEI. V was cut by 4 bases and J by 0 bases, with 13 bases left in between. In DNA form, the CDR3 reads TGTGCCAGCAGTGCTTCCGGCCTCAGCTCCTACAATGAGCAGTTCTTC. Its protein product is CASSASGLSSYNEQFF.

Ten or more counts support this clonotype. The V and J genes are TRBV19 and TRBJ2-2; D possibly corresponds to TRBD2 (5 bases). CDR1 and CDR2 (germline): LNHDA, SQIVND (reference sequence). V was pared by 9 bases and J by 0 bases, with 23 bases between. This CDR3 contains 18 residues. DNA for the CDR3: TGTGCCAGAAGCCCGAGAGAGGGAGAAAAAGCGAACACCGGGGAGCTGTTTTTT. It encodes CARSPREGEKANTGELFF.

This clonotype has a count of ten or more. The rearrangement joins TRBV27 to TRBJ2-7; tentatively, D is TRBD1 or TRBD2 (5 bases each). The CDR3 consists of 13 residues. Trimming took off 8 bases at V and 7 bases at J, with 18 bases between the two ends. Germline assignment: CDR1 MNHEY and CDR2 SMNVEV (reference sequence). This CDR3 reads CASAARPGTEQYF. CDR3 sequence (DNA): TGTGCCAGCGCTGCACGCCCGGGGACGGAGCAGTACTTC.